This T cell receptor (beta chain) appears in the sequencing data of a study of cytomegalovirus exposure and HLA in healthy donors. Study-level findings and limits: Most TCR sequences were uncommon, yet certain public TCRs appeared in many donors. As was reported, the HLA-A and HLA-B alleles of most subjects were accurately predicted from TCR beta sequences.

It was with 60 Vbeta and 13 Jbeta primers that the PCR ran. Using immunoSEQ multiplex PCR, the repertoire was profiled, and TCRdb retains in-frame clones only, with some absent. Of about 160,000 clones detected, approximately 79% appear once; the ten largest clones hold 7% to 7.5%. As regards this clone: Its target is not known.

This CDR3 is built from 13 residues. Germline V gene data show CDR1 as MNHEY and CDR2 as SVGAGI. V was pared by 2 bases and J by 3 bases, with 7 bases between. The receptor was derived from a man in his forties or fifties in good health and CMV-seropositive. The chain joins TRBV6-5 to TRBJ1-1; a possible D gene is TRBD1 (5 bases). Sequences were obtained from PBMCs. The CDR3 loop is CASSYGGDTEAFF. The CDR3, as DNA: TGTGCCAGCAGTTACGGGGGGGACACTGAAGCTTTCTTT.